This T cell receptor beta chain is from a study of blood T cell repertoires in COVID-19. Study overall: The samples span acute and convalescent COVID-19 from the United States, Italy and Spain.

This clone was found many times. The CDR3 has 12 residues. Trimming stripped 6 bases from V and 6 bases from J, with 6 bases between. The germline CDR1 and CDR2 sequences are SGHAT and FQNNGV. Only in-frame clones appear in the TCRdb table, and some are missing; sequencing was by immunoSEQ multiplex PCR. The sample records about 110,000 clones, roughly 86% being singletons. This sequence joins TRBV11-2 and TRBJ1-6, with D hard to call. The clonotype was recovered from a man aged 40-49 years with acute or convalescent COVID-19. The source material was peripheral blood. The CDR3 DNA follows: TGTGCCAGCAGTACAGTTAATTCACCCCTCCACTTT. Translating it yields CASSTVNSPLHF.